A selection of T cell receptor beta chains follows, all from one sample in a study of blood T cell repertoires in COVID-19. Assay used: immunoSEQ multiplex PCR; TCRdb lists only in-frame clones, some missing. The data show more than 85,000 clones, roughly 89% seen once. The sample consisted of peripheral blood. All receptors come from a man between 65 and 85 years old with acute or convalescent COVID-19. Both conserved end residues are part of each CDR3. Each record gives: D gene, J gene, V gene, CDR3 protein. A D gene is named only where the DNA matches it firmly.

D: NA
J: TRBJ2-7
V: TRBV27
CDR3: CASRDKGTYEQYF

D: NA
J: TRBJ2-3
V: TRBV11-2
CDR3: CASSSSGSSTDTQYF

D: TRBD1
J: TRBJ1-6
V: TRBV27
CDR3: CASRQPGTGKSPLHF

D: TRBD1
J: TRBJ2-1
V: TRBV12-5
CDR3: CASGLVLGTGSSYNEQFF

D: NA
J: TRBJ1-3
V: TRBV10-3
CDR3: CATLDRGNTIYF

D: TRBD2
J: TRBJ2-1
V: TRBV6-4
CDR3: CASSDVAGGREQFF

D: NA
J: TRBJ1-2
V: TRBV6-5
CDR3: CASSPDGELGYTF

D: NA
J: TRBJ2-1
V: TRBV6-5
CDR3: CASGGQFFYNEQFF

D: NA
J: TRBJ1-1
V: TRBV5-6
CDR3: CASSLVSGGKDTEAFF

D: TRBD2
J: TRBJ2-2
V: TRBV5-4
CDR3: CASSQGLAASGELFF

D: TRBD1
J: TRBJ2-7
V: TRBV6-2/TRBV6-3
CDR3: CASSFLSGTEYEQYF

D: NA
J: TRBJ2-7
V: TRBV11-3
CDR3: CASSLDPLFSYEQYF

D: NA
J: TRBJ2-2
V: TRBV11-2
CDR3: CASKLSGELFF

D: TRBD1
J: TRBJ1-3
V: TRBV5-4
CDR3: CASRPGTGVPGNTIYF

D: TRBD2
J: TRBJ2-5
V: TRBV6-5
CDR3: CATAGGDKETQYF

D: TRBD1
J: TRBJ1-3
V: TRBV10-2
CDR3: CASSPSSTGKRNTIYF

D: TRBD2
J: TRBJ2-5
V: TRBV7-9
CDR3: CASSLSSGGLVSETQYF

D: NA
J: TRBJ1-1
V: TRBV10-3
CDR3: CAISVTGRTEAFF

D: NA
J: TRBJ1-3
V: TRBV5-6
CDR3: CASSLGVSGNTIYF

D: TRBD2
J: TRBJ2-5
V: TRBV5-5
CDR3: CASSTRLAGGQETQYF

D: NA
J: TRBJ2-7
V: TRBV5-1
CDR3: CASSLGGFPYEQYF

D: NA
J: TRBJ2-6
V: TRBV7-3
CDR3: CASSTSGAGANVLTF

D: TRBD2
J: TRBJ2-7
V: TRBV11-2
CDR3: CASSPRLAGGLYEQYF

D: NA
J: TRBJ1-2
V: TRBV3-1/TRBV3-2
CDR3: CASSHQTEANYGYTF

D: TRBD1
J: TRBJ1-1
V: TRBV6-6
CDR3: CASSTPTGGTEAFF

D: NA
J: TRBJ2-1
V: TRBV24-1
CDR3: CATSDFRLVPSEQFF

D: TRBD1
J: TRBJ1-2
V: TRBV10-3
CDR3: CAINGQEHNYGYTF

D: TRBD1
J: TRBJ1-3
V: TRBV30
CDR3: CARSSGTGVGNTIYF

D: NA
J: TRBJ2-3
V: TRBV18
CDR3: CASSSSARVATDTQYF

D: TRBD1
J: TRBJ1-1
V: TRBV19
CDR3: CASIEGQGYTEAFF

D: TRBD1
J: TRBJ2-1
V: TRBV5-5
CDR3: CASSSQGASYNEQFF

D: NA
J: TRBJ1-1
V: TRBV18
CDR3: CASSPETPNTEAFF

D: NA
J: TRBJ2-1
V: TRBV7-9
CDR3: CASSLHLAGLYNEQFF

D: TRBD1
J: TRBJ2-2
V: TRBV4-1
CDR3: CASSPETGEHTGELFF

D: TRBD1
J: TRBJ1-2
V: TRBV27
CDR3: CASSLSAGQGRGYGYTF

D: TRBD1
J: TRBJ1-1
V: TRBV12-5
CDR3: CASGRPGQWNTEAFF

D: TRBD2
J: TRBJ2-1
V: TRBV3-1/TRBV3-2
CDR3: CASSQLGGDEQFF

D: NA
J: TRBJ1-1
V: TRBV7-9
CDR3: CASSSLGRTEAFF

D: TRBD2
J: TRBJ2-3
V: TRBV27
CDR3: CASSRLAGGGTHTQYF

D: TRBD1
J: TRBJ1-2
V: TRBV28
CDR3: CASRRQGGEGGYTF

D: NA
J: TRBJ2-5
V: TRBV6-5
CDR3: CASSYSGETQYF

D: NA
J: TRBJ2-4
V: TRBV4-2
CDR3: CASSQGGGALAKNIQYF

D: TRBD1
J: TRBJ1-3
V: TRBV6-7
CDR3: CASSYADRAGNTIYF

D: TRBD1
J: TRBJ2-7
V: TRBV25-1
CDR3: CASSEETGPYEQYF

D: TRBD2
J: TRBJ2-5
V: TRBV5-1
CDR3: CASSWGGSETQYF

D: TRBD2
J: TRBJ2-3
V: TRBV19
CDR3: CASSIGLADTQYF

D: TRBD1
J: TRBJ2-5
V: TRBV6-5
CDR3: CASSYSRDRPQETQYF

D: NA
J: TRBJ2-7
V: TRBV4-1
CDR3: CASSQGGGYEQYF

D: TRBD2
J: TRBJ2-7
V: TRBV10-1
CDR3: CASREAGVFYEQYF

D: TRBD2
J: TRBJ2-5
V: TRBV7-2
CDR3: CASSLAGLAFEETQYF

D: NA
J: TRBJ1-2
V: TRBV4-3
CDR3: CASSQDRGGDPSYTF

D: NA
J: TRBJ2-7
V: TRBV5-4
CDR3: CASSTGVTYEQYF

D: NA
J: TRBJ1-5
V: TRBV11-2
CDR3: CASSLWGQRDQPQHF

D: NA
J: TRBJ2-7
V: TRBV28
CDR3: CASSLGGPGEQYF

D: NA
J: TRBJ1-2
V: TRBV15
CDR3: CATSRDSYGYTF

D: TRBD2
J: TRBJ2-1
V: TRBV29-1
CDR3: CSGHVGVTGTSGRSYNEQFF

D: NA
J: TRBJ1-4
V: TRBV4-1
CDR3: CASSQDLSGVGEKLFF

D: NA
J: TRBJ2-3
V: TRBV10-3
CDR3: CAISFKQGGSSDTQYF

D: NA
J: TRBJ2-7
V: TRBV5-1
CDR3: CASSLQGYEQYF